Detailed here is one TCR beta chain. The sample belongs to a study of blood T cell repertoires in COVID-19. Overall study: The United States, Italy and Spain supplied acute and convalescent COVID-19 samples. The analysed material was cDNA or gDNA that came from T cells, B-cell-depleted T cells, or PBMCs.

CDR1 is MNHEY and CDR2 is SVGAGI in the germline V gene. This CDR3 is built from 13 residues. Trimming cost V 5 bases and J 4 bases, with 12 bases left between them. Per the study methods: Reference gene primers were amplified, and this amplification served to estimate nucleated cell counts. Some clones are missing from TCRdb's copy, which holds only in-frame ones; the method was immunoSEQ multiplex PCR. That table supplies the V and J calls and clone size; D and trimming were determined from the DNA. This sample has approximately 360,000 clones, with more than 70% found just once. The TCR originated in a man aged 40-49 years with acute or convalescent COVID-19. The sequencing sample was made of peripheral blood. The rearrangement links TRBV6-5 to TRBJ2-7; D possibly corresponds to TRBD2 (5 bases). CDR3: CASSPQLGYEQYF. In DNA form, the CDR3 reads TGTGCCAGCAGTCCGCAACTAGGGTACGAGCAGTACTTC.